A selection of T cell receptor beta chains follows, all from one sample in a study of blood T cell repertoires in COVID-19. TCRdb keeps only in-frame clones here, not all; method: immunoSEQ multiplex PCR. The sample holds roughly 300,000 clones, 85% seen once. Sequenced input: PBMCs or T cells enriched from blood (not recorded which). Source of these receptors: a woman in her forties or fifties who had recovered from COVID-19. CDR3s include the opening cysteine and the closing phenylalanine or tryptophan. The D gene is left open where the match is weak. A row's size may be missing; if present it is once, few, many or a size class.

D	V	J	size	CDR3	DNA
TRBD1	TRBV25-1	TRBJ2-7	few	CASSVRDRGLEQYF	TGTGCCAGCAGTGTTAGGGACAGGGGGCTAGAGCAGTACTTC
-	TRBV6-5	TRBJ2-2	-	CASRSYGELFF	TGTGCCAGCAGATCGTACGGGGAGCTGTTTTTT
TRBD1	TRBV6-5	TRBJ2-7	-	CASRADRGGRGEQYF	TGTGCCAGCAGGGCGGACAGGGGGGGACGGGGCGAGCAGTACTTC
TRBD1	TRBV6-5	TRBJ1-1	-	CASSNRGLVPEAFF	TGTGCCAGCAGTAACAGGGGTTTAGTCCCTGAAGCTTTCTTT
-	TRBV27	TRBJ1-1	-	CASSIVGGTEAFF	TGTGCCAGCTCGATAGTGGGGGGTACTGAAGCTTTCTTT
TRBD1	TRBV30	TRBJ1-3	few	CAWGTGVGNTIYF	TGTGCCTGGGGTACAGGGGTCGGAAACACCATATATTTT
TRBD1	TRBV7-8	TRBJ2-1	-	CASSGQGYNEQFF	TGTGCCAGCAGCGGACAGGGGTACAATGAGCAGTTCTTC
-	TRBV30	TRBJ1-5	-	CAWSLKIDKDSNQPQHF	TGTGCCTGGAGTCTTAAAATCGACAAAGATAGCAATCAGCCCCAGCATTTT
-	TRBV30	TRBJ2-5	-	CAWSDGSREETQYF	TGTGCCTGGAGTGACGGGAGTAGGGAAGAGACCCAGTACTTC
-	TRBV5-1	TRBJ2-7	-	CASSPSAASYEQYF	TGCGCCAGCAGCCCCTCAGCGGCTTCCTACGAGCAGTACTTC
-	TRBV7-9	TRBJ2-2	-	CASSLASGVTVLELFF	TGTGCCAGCAGCTTAGCTAGCGGAGTCACCGTTTTGGAGCTGTTTTTT
-	TRBV7-9	TRBJ1-2	-	CASSLARRYGYTF	TGTGCCAGCAGCTTAGCGAGGCGCTATGGCTACACCTTC
-	TRBV19	TRBJ1-6	-	CASSRPREVSPLHF	TGTGCCAGCAGCCGGCCCAGGGAGGTTTCACCCCTCCACTTT
TRBD1	TRBV5-6	TRBJ2-1	few	CASSPGTGPANEQFF	TGTGCCAGCAGCCCAGGGACAGGGCCGGCCAATGAGCAGTTCTTC
-	TRBV19	TRBJ1-2	-	CASSRAEYGYTF	TGTGCCAGTAGTAGGGCAGAGTATGGCTACACCTTC
-	TRBV20-1	TRBJ1-5	-	CSASTTENQPQHF	TGCAGTGCTAGTACGACGGAGAATCAGCCCCAGCATTTT
-	TRBV7-8	TRBJ2-4	-	CASSLMLQAGNIQYF	TGTGCCAGCAGCTTAATGTTGCAGGCGGGAAACATTCAGTACTTC
TRBD1	TRBV28	TRBJ1-2	-	CASSKPGQTNYGYTF	TGTGCCAGCAGTAAACCGGGACAGACTAACTATGGCTACACCTTC
-	TRBV7-8	TRBJ1-2	-	CASSSLRGDGYTF	TGTGCCAGCAGCTCCCTCAGGGGCGATGGCTACACCTTC